This T cell receptor (beta chain) was obtained from a study of OX40 agonist ivuxolimab in advanced cancers. Study observations and caveats: At doses 0.1 to 3.0 mg/kg, CD4+ and CD8+ clones expanded.

TCRdb's table, derived via immunoSEQ multiplex PCR, lists solely in-frame clones and lacks some. Of nearly 95,000 clones in the sample, 94% are singletons; the top ten hold over 2.5%. Concerning this clone: The antigen is not known.

Blood samples were obtained at baseline, cycle 4 day 1, and cycle 7 day 1. Germline V CDR1 and CDR2: SEHNR, FQNEAQ (reference sequence). The CDR3 sequence is 14 residues long. V lost 8 bases to trimming and J lost 0 bases, with 13 bases between them. The gene calls are TRBV7-9 and TRBJ1-1; maybe TRBD1 (5 bases). The sequence came from an adult with an advanced solid tumor such as melanoma, head and neck, liver or kidney cancer. The input for sequencing was CD4+ or CD8+ T cells sorted from blood, taken in a trial of the OX40 agonist ivuxolimab. This chain's CDR3 is CASGRTPLNTEAFF. The CDR3 bases are TGTGCCAGCGGGAGGACACCACTGAACACTGAAGCTTTCTTT. The full variable domain, rest sourced from reference TRBV7-9 and TRBJ1-1, is DTGVSQNPRHKITKRGQNVTFRCDPISEHNRLYWYRQTLGQGPEFLTYFQNEAQLEKSRLLSDRFSAERPKGSFSTLEIQRTEQGDSAMYLCASGRTPLNTEAFFGQGTRLTVV.